This TCR beta chain was recovered during a study of cytotoxic CD8 clonotypes in ibrutinib-treated CLL. Sequencing used immunoSEQ multiplex PCR; TCRdb keeps in-frame clones, though not all of them. Among 50,000 to 65,000 clones listed, roughly 70% were seen once. On this clone: No antigen is known for it.

The study's findings and limits: Public clonotypes showed up rarely, and on treatment they shrank or held steady.

The TCR comes from a human donor with chronic lymphocytic leukemia. Sequenced here: PBMCs, sampled after 12 months of ibrutinib treatment.

The CDR3 sequence: CAWSGVSRREQFF. The CDR3 DNA is TGTGCCTGGAGTGGCGTTTCCCGACGGGAGCAGTTCTTC. The rearrangement joins TRBV30 to TRBJ2-1; D remains ambiguous. This CDR3 contains 13 residues. Germline CDR1 and CDR2: GTSNPN and SVGIG (reference sequence). V gave up 1 base and J gave up 10 bases, with 14 bases separating them.